This T cell receptor beta chain derives from a study of blood T cell repertoires in COVID-19. At the level of the study: Sites across the United States, Italy and Spain contributed samples from acute and convalescent COVID-19.

Per the germline V gene, CDR1 is SGHRS and CDR2 is YFSETQ. The CDR3 has 15 amino acids. J was trimmed by 5 bases and V by 4 bases; bases with no gene match: 7. Data came from immunoSEQ multiplex PCR; TCRdb stores just in-frame clones and leaves some out. The profile shows 90,000 to 130,000 clones, approximately 82% of them singletons. The chain is built from TRBV5-1 and TRBJ2-3; 10 positions match TRBD2. The sequence came from an elderly woman with acute or convalescent COVID-19. The specimen sequenced was peripheral blood. The CDR3 DNA follows: TGCGCCAGCAGCCAGAGCGGGGGGGCCGGAGATACGCAGTATTTT. Its protein is CASSQSGGAGDTQYF. The full variable domain, in which reference TRBV5-1 and TRBJ2-3 provide the parts outside the CDR3, is KAGVTQTPRYLIKTRGQQVTLSCSPISGHRSVSWYQQTPGQGLQFLFEYFSETQRNKGNFPGRFSGRQFSNSRSEMNVSTLELGDSALYLCASSQSGGAGDTQYFGPGTRLTVL.